The 2 T cell receptor beta chains below come from one sample, sequenced in a study of identical twins. One entry per CDR3 protein results from TCRdb running MiXCR on the 5' RACE reads. Altogether roughly 250,000 distinct CDR3 sequences are present, around 15% being singletons, with the ten largest covering approximately 10%. Sequenced material: memory (CD45RO+) T cells sorted from blood. The receptors originated from a woman between 18 and 29 years old in good health.

This clonotype was seen a few times. The chain is built from TRBV21-1 and TRBJ2-7; the table's D call TRBD1 went unverified against the DNA. TRBV21-1 is classified as a pseudogene. This CDR3 spans 16 amino acids. CDR3 in DNA: TGTGCCAGCAGCCCTATTACGGGGGGACACCTCTACGAGCAGTACTTC. This sequence encodes CASSPITGGHLYEQYF.

This clonotype was observed a handful of times. The chain joins TRBV7-2 to TRBJ1-2; 10 bases are shared with TRBD1. The germline CDR1 and CDR2 sequences are SGHTA and FQGNSA. V was pared by 5 bases and J by 8 bases, with 5 bases of the junction left unmatched. CDR3 size: 13 residues. The CDR3 sequence is CASSTGQGIGYTF. CDR3 sequence (DNA): TGTGCCAGCAGCACGGGACAGGGGATCGGCTACACCTTC.